The clone carrying this T cell receptor beta chain was recorded at least ten times. Using its own MiXCR run on the reads, TCRdb lists one record per CDR3 protein. The repertoire consists of around 60,000 distinct CDR3 sequences, with approximately 21% occurring once and the leading ten covering about 2%. CDR1 and CDR2 (germline): SGHAT, FQNNGV. J was trimmed by 5 bases and V by 5 bases; bases with no gene match: 9. CDR3 length: 16 residues. These data are taken from a study of lung T cells in sarcoidosis with Löfgren's syndrome. The rearrangement uses TRBV11-2 and TRBJ2-1; 10 positions match TRBD1. This TCR came from a human donor with sarcoidosis (Löfgren's syndrome or another form), or a control subject (not recorded which). The specimen was CD4+ T cells from PBMCs. The CDR3 region has the DNA TGTGCCAGCAGCCTCCCGGGGACAGGGGTCCACAATGAGCAGTTCTTC. Its translation: CASSLPGTGVHNEQFF. Together with reference TRBV11-2 and TRBJ2-1, the CDR3 gives the full variable domain: EAGVAQSPRYKIIEKRQSVAFWCNPISGHATLYWYQQILGQGPKLLIQFQNNGVVDDSQLPKDRFSAERLKGVDSTLKIQPAKLEDSAVYLCASSLPGTGVHNEQFFGPGTRLTVL.